This T cell receptor (beta chain) emerged from a study of blood T cell repertoires in COVID-19. The CDR3 consists of 14 residues. The V and J ends lost 4 bases and 3 bases, in that order; junction bases with no gene match: 2. CDR1 is MNHEY and CDR2 is SVGAGI in the germline V gene. Assay used: immunoSEQ multiplex PCR; TCRdb lists only in-frame clones, some missing. Here the sample spans 300,000 to 400,000 clones, about 90% being singletons. The study counted Cohort 3 donors as recovered given two negative PCRs, clearance, or symptom resolution. Sample: PBMCs or T cells enriched from blood (not recorded which). The J gene is TRBJ2-3, the V gene TRBV6-5; 9 bases align to TRBD1. The sequence came from a young woman who had recovered from COVID-19. The CDR3 here is CASSSGQGTDTQYF. CDR3 nucleotide sequence: TGTGCCAGCAGTTCGGGACAGGGTACAGATACGCAGTATTTT.